These 28 T cell receptor beta chains came from one sample sequenced in a study of cytomegalovirus exposure and HLA in healthy donors. The study ran its PCR with 60 Vbeta and 13 Jbeta primers. Sequencing used immunoSEQ multiplex PCR; TCRdb keeps in-frame clones, though not all of them. The sample records about 110,000 clones, 75% to 85% being singletons. Sequencing was done on a sample of PBMCs. All receptors come from a man aged 30 to 39 in good health and CMV-seronegative.

This clone came up a few times. V usage is TRBV7-9 and J usage is TRBJ2-3, with TRBD1 matching over 9 bases. Germline values: CDR1 SEHNR, CDR2 FQNEAQ (reference sequence). CDR3 length: 16 amino acids. Trimming cost V 0 bases and J 7 bases; bases outside gene matches: 8. CDR3 sequence: CASSLAATGGLNTQYF. The CDR3 DNA reads TGTGCCAGCAGCTTAGCCGCGACAGGGGGACTAAATACGCAGTATTTT.

The chain couples TRBV25-1 to TRBJ1-1; TRBD1 might be the D (6 bases). Germline-derived CDR1 and CDR2 are MGHDK and SYGVNS. The length of the CDR3 is 13 residues. With 4 bases removed from V and 3 bases from J, the gap between germline ends came to 9 bases. This CDR3 reads CASSVQGYTEAFF. CDR3 bases: TGTGCCAGCAGTGTTCAGGGGTACACTGAAGCTTTCTTT.

The chain couples TRBV19 to TRBJ2-3; TRBD2 aligns across 11 bases. Germline assignment: CDR1 LNHDA and CDR2 SQIVND (reference sequence). The V and J ends lost 6 bases and 0 bases, in that order; junction bases with no gene match: 5. The CDR3 contains 16 residues. The CDR3 sequence: CASRPSGGSSTDTQYF. The CDR3, as DNA: TGTGCCAGTAGGCCTAGCGGGGGGTCTAGCACAGATACGCAGTATTTT.

This chain uses TRBV4-3 with TRBJ2-2; 7 bases are shared with TRBD1. Germline-derived CDR1 and CDR2 are LGHNA and YSLEER. Trimming at V came to 1 base and at J to 6 bases, leaving 8 bases not matched to a gene. CDR3 length: 16 amino acids. In DNA form, the CDR3 reads TGCGCCAGCAGCCAAGGGGGCGGACAGGTCCCCGGGGAGCTGTTTTTT. Residues: CASSQGGGQVPGELFF.

The chain links TRBV6-1 to TRBJ1-2; 9 nucleotides align to TRBD1. The CDR3 length is 15 residues. Germline CDR1 is MNHNS and CDR2 is SASEGT. The ends lost 3 bases at V and 3 bases at J; junction bases unmatched: 5. As DNA, the CDR3 is TGTGCCAGCAGTGAGGACAGGGGCAAGGACTATGGCTACACCTTC. Translating gives CASSEDRGKDYGYTF.

J is TRBJ2-1 and V is TRBV6-5; D possibly corresponds to TRBD1 (6 bases). The V gene lost 2 bases and the J gene lost 10 bases, with 6 bases spanning the gap. The CDR3 consists of 11 residues. Germline V gene sequence: CDR1 MNHEY, CDR2 SVGAGI. The CDR3 sequence is CASSYRGEQFF. CDR3 sequence (DNA): TGTGCCAGCAGTTACAGGGGGGAGCAGTTCTTC.

The genes are TRBV10-3 and TRBJ2-1; TRBD1 matches 7 bases. There are 15 residues in the CDR3. Trimming took 3 bases from V and 4 from J; bases not matched to a gene: 6. Germline V gene sequence: CDR1 ENHRY, CDR2 SYGVKD. The CDR3: CAISDVGQSYNEQFF. CDR3 coding DNA: TGTGCCATCAGTGACGTGGGACAGAGTTACAATGAGCAGTTCTTC.

This clone turned up a few times. V is TRBV5-6 and J is TRBJ1-4, with D possibly being TRBD1 (5 bases). Germline V lookup: CDR1 SGHDT, CDR2 YYEEEE. The CDR3 runs to 14 residues. Deletions cut 6 bases from V and 8 bases from J, with 17 bases between. CDR3 in amino acids: CASNTLWRDEKLFF. DNA for the CDR3: TGTGCCAGCAATACACTATGGAGGGACGAAAAACTGTTTTTT.

The V call is TRBV29-1, the J call TRBJ2-1, with D unresolved. The CDR3 spans 13 residues. CDR1 and CDR2 (germline): SQVTM, ANQGSEA. The V and J ends lost 3 bases and 8 bases respectively, with 14 bases between them. The chain's CDR3 is CSVEPWSVDEQFF. The CDR3 DNA sequence: TGCAGCGTTGAGCCGTGGAGCGTCGATGAGCAGTTCTTC.

This chain uses TRBV9 with TRBJ2-1; the D gene is possibly TRBD2 (5 bases). The CDR3 loop spans 16 amino acids. The germline CDR1 and CDR2 sequences are SGDLS and YYNGEE. Between the trimmed V and J ends, which lost 0 bases and 0 bases, there was a span of 10 bases. As DNA, the CDR3 is TGTGCCAGCAGCGTAGACTCGGGGAGCTCCTACAATGAGCAGTTCTTC. This translates into CASSVDSGSSYNEQFF.

Only one count was recorded for this clone. The chain employs TRBV2 and TRBJ1-4; D might be TRBD1 (6 bases). V lost 7 bases and J lost 4, with 16 bases in between. The V gene's germline CDR1 is SNHLY and CDR2 FYNNEI. CDR3 length: 15 amino acids. DNA for the CDR3: TGTGCCAGCAACGGGGCTGACAGGCTTAATGAAAAACTGTTTTTT. Its translation: CASNGADRLNEKLFF.

This clone turned up a few times. The chain carries TRBV6-5 and TRBJ2-1; D uncertain. V dropped 5 bases and J dropped 6 bases, with 14 bases sitting between them. CDR1 MNHEY and CDR2 SVGAGI come from the germline V gene. The CDR3 has 14 amino acids. The CDR3 loop is CASSPIYRGNEQFF. Here the CDR3 DNA reads TGTGCCAGCAGTCCAATTTACCGAGGCAATGAGCAGTTCTTC.

The V call is TRBV19, the J call TRBJ2-1; D might be TRBD1 (7 bases). Germline V gives CDR1 LNHDA, CDR2 SQIVND (reference sequence). The length of the CDR3 is 14 residues. V lost 4 bases to trimming and J lost 4 bases, with 11 bases between them. The CDR3 DNA is TGTGCCAGTAGTAGCGGGGACAGATACAATGAGCAGTTCTTC. This translates into CASSSGDRYNEQFF.

In this sample, this clone turned up once. The chain couples TRBV18 to TRBJ2-1; the match to TRBD2 covers 10 bases. V was pared by 6 bases and J by 2 bases, with 4 bases of the junction left unmatched. Germline CDR1 is KGHSH and CDR2 is LQKENI. This CDR3 has 15 amino acids. CDR3 DNA sequence: TGTGCCAGCTCCCCTACTAGCGGGACCTACAATGAGCAGTTCTTC. This codes for CASSPTSGTYNEQFF.

This chain links TRBV19 with TRBJ2-1, with TRBD2 as a possible D gene (5 bases). This CDR3 comprises 18 residues. Germline V gene data show CDR1 as LNHDA and CDR2 as SQIVND (reference sequence). Trimming shortened V by 4 bases and J by 5 bases, and 24 bases separated the two germline ends. CDR3 sequence (DNA): TGTGCCAGTAGTACGGACTCGTGGTTCATCACTAGGAACAATGAGCAGTTCTTC. It specifies CASSTDSWFITRNNEQFF. The whole variable domain, remainder taken from reference TRBV19 and TRBJ2-1, is DGGITQSPKYLFRKEGQNVTLSCEQNLNHDAMYWYRQDPGQGLRLIYYSQIVNDFQKGDIAEGYSVSREKKESFPLTVTSAQKNPTAFYLCASSTDSWFITRNNEQFFGPGTRLTVL.

This chain uses TRBV7-2 with TRBJ1-6; no clear D gene. CDR1 and CDR2 (germline): SGHTA, FQGNSA. Trimming removed 3 bases at V and 8 bases at J, with 8 bases between. The CDR3 spans 13 residues. The DNA for the CDR3 is TGTGCCAGCAGCTTCCTACGAGATTCACCCCTCCACTTT. The encoded protein is CASSFLRDSPLHF.

This clone has only a few counts. The CDR3 protein is CASSMLTSEETQYF. The CDR3 nucleotides are TGTGCCAGTAGTATGTTGACTAGCGAAGAGACCCAGTACTTC. V gene TRBV19 combines with J gene TRBJ2-5, with 8 bases identical to TRBD2. This CDR3 contains 14 residues. The junction had 3 bases not matched to a gene; V was cut back by 3 bases and J by 3 bases. Germline assignment: CDR1 LNHDA and CDR2 SQIVND (reference sequence).

The V gene is TRBV5-1, the J gene TRBJ2-7; D uncertain. Germline CDR1 and CDR2: SGHRS and YFSETQ. V gave up 2 bases and J gave up 6 bases, with 9 bases separating them. This CDR3 has 12 amino acids. CDR3 coding DNA: TGCGCCAGCAGCTTAACTACCGGCGAGCAGTACTTC. This gives the protein CASSLTTGEQYF.

The rearrangement joins TRBV13 to TRBJ2-1, with D possibly TRBD2 on 5 matching bases. The CDR3 contains 15 residues. CDR1 and CDR2 (germline): PRHDT, FYEKMQ (reference sequence). V was clipped by 2 bases and J by 0 bases, with 8 bases between them. The CDR3 region is CASSLLGSSYNEQFF. CDR3 DNA sequence: TGTGCCAGCAGCTTACTTGGGAGCTCCTACAATGAGCAGTTCTTC. Supplemented by reference TRBV13 and TRBJ2-1, the full variable domain reads AAGVIQSPRHLIKEKRETATLKCYPIPRHDTVYWYQQGPGQDPQFLISFYEKMQSDKGSIPDRFSAQQFSDYHSELNMSSLELGDSALYFCASSLLGSSYNEQFFGPGTRLTVL.

The rearrangement links TRBV7-2 to TRBJ2-7, with TRBD2 matching over 7 bases. The CDR3 is 15 amino acids. Germline V gene lookup returns CDR1 SGHTA and CDR2 FQGNSA. Trimming cost V 1 base and J 0 bases; bases outside gene matches: 3. The CDR3 is CASSLEGLTSYEQYF. The CDR3 region has the DNA TGTGCCAGCAGCTTAGAGGGACTAACCTCCTACGAGCAGTACTTC.

V usage is TRBV5-1 and J usage is TRBJ1-4, with D unclear. V was trimmed by 0 bases and J by 3 bases, leaving 3 bases between them. Germline V gene lookup returns CDR1 SGHRS and CDR2 YFSETQ. The CDR3 loop spans 13 amino acids. The CDR3 DNA reads as TGCGCCAGCAGCTTGGAGCCTAATGAAAAACTGTTTTTT. Its protein is CASSLEPNEKLFF. Using reference TRBV5-1 and TRBJ1-4 for the parts outside the CDR3, the full variable domain is KAGVTQTPRYLIKTRGQQVTLSCSPISGHRSVSWYQQTPGQGLQFLFEYFSETQRNKGNFPGRFSGRQFSNSRSEMNVSTLELGDSALYLCASSLEPNEKLFFGSGTQLSVL.

This chain links TRBV18 with TRBJ2-5, with D unresolved. V lost 0 bases and J lost 5, with 7 bases in between. Germline V CDR1 and CDR2: KGHSH, LQKENI. The CDR3 is made up of 13 amino acids. The CDR3 is CASSPPQAETQYF. Here the CDR3 DNA reads TGTGCCAGCTCACCACCCCAAGCGGAGACCCAGTACTTC. Based on the CDR3 plus reference TRBV18 and TRBJ2-5, the full variable domain is NAGVMQNPRHLVRRRGQEARLRCSPMKGHSHVYWYRQLPEEGLKFMVYLQKENIIDESGMPKERFSAEFPKEGPSILRIQQVVRGDSAAYFCASSPPQAETQYFGPGTRLLVL.

The chain has TRBV10-3 and TRBJ1-6, with 11 nucleotides matching TRBD1. The CDR3 sequence is 14 residues long. Germline CDR1 reads ENHRY; CDR2 reads SYGVKD. With V trimmed by 6 bases and J by 8 bases, 3 bases remained unmatched. The CDR3 loop reads CAIRPGQGDSPLHF. CDR3 coding DNA: TGTGCCATCAGGCCGGGACAGGGGGATTCACCCCTCCACTTT.

The V and J genes are TRBV2 and TRBJ2-7; 8 positions match TRBD1. V was pared by 11 bases and J by 2 bases, with 5 bases of the junction left unmatched. Germline V gene lookup returns CDR1 SNHLY and CDR2 FYNNEI. The CDR3 is 12 residues long. CDR3 DNA: TGTGCCGGCGGGACAGGACCCTACGAGCAGTACTTC. This encodes CAGGTGPYEQYF.

V gene TRBV29-1 combines with J gene TRBJ1-1; D is ambiguous. The CDR3 extends over 13 amino acids. Trimming took 7 bases from V and 0 from J, leaving 12 bases between them. Germline CDR1 SQVTM, CDR2 ANQGSEA. The CDR3, as DNA: TGCAGCGCCTCGTTGGGCATGAACACTGAAGCTTTCTTT. Translated, it gives CSASLGMNTEAFF.

This clone was seen a handful of times. CDR3: CASSESGRGYEQYF. DNA for the CDR3: TGTGCCAGCAGTGAGTCCGGGCGGGGGTACGAGCAGTACTTC. This chain connects TRBV6-5 to TRBJ2-7; TRBD2 agrees at 7 bases. Germline loops: CDR1 MNHEY, CDR2 SVGAGI. CDR3 size: 14 residues. V trimming: 5 bases; J trimming: 4 bases; junction bases outside the gene matches: 8.

The rearrangement joins TRBV19 to TRBJ1-5, with 10 bases lining up with TRBD1. The last part of the DNA fits TRBJ2-3 better; the J call may be wrong. Per the germline V gene, CDR1 is LNHDA and CDR2 is SQIVND (reference sequence). The CDR3 loop spans 13 amino acids. CDR3 in amino acids: CASRDRGIQPQYF. CDR3 sequence (DNA): TGTGCCAGTCGGGACAGGGGTATTCAGCCCCAGTATTTT.

J is TRBJ1-1 and V is TRBV6-6; weak D call: TRBD1 (5 bases). CDR1 and CDR2 from the germline V gene are MNHNY and SVGAGI (reference sequence). V lost 6 bases, J lost 2 bases, and 7 bases lay in between. The CDR3 length is 12 residues. In nucleotides, the CDR3 is TGTGCCAGCAGGACAGCAAACACTGAAGCTTTCTTT. This codes for CASRTANTEAFF.